The 15 T cell receptor beta chains below all came from one sample that was sequenced in a study of T cells after yellow fever vaccination. MiXCR, run by TCRdb on the 5' RACE reads, gives a single entry per CDR3 protein. Of about 580,000 distinct CDR3 sequences in the sample, about 17% were seen once. The sample in question was PBMCs, obtained 5 to 6 days after the first yellow fever vaccination. These receptors all stem from a man aged 18-30 years who received the YFV17D yellow fever vaccine.

This clonotype was counted between two and nine times. The genes are TRBV4-3 and TRBJ1-1; D gene unclear. Trimming shortened V by 0 bases and J by 2 bases, and 10 bases separated the two germline ends. The CDR3 extends over 15 amino acids. Per germline, CDR1 LGHNA and CDR2 YSLEER. The CDR3 DNA reads TGCGCCAGCAGCCAAGAGCCCCGCTACAACACTGAAGCTTTCTTT. Translating gives CASSQEPRYNTEAFF.

The chain carries TRBV5-1 and TRBJ1-3; D is uncertain. The CDR3 extends over 17 amino acids. V lost 1 base, J lost 1 base, and 15 bases lay in between. Germline V gives CDR1 SGHRS, CDR2 YFSETQ. CDR3 sequence: CASSLSSGTSSGNTIYF. The DNA for the CDR3 is TGCGCCAGCAGCTTGAGTTCTGGAACTTCTTCTGGAAACACCATATATTTT.

This clonotype turned up a few times. This chain joins TRBV6-2 or TRBV6-3 and TRBJ1-2; D ambiguous. V was pared by 0 bases and J by 0 bases, with 14 bases between. Germline CDR1 and CDR2: MNHEY and SVGEGT. The CDR3 totals 17 residues. The CDR3 spells CASSYSVRPTANYGYTF. CDR3 coding DNA: TGTGCCAGCAGTTACTCTGTACGCCCAACGGCTAACTATGGCTACACCTTC.

This clonotype has more than one count but fewer than ten. This chain joins TRBV3-1 and TRBJ1-2; no firm D call. The germline CDR1 and CDR2 sequences are LGHDT and YNNKEL (reference sequence). The CDR3 covers 13 residues. Trimming took off 4 bases at V and 7 bases at J, with 13 bases between the two ends. The CDR3 DNA sequence: TGTGCCAGCAGCCTAAGTGTATCCGGTGGCTACACCTTC. This translates into CASSLSVSGGYTF.

This clonotype was seen a few times. The chain is built from TRBV27 and TRBJ2-3; D gene unclear. V was clipped by 6 bases and J by 2 bases, with 18 bases between them. The CDR3 is 16 residues long. Germline CDR1 and CDR2: MNHEY and SMNVEV (reference sequence). The CDR3 nucleotides read TGTGCCAGCAGCCCCAGAAAGGATTGGGACACAGATACGCAGTATTTT. Amino acid sequence: CASSPRKDWDTDTQYF.

This clonotype came up a few times. The chain joins TRBV27 to TRBJ2-7, with D possibly being TRBD1 (6 bases). The CDR3 is made up of 14 amino acids. In germline, CDR1 is MNHEY, CDR2 SMNVEV (reference sequence). Trimming removed 4 bases at V and 4 bases at J, with 14 bases between. This CDR3 is CASSYLGTQYEQYF. CDR3 in DNA: TGTGCCAGCAGTTACCTCGGGACACAGTACGAGCAGTACTTC.

The sample holds many counts of this clonotype. This rearrangement joins TRBV10-3 to TRBJ2-3; D gene ambiguous. From germline, CDR1 is ENHRY and CDR2 SYGVKD. The CDR3 spans 11 residues. Trimming stripped 11 bases from V and 6 bases from J, with 12 bases between. CDR3 DNA: TGTGCCGCCCTCAATGGCGATACGCAGTATTTT. Translated: CAALNGDTQYF.

This chain joins TRBV6-5 and TRBJ1-5; no reliable D call. The V gene lost 0 bases and the J gene lost 3 bases, with 3 bases spanning the gap. CDR1 and CDR2 from the germline V gene are MNHEY and SVGAGI. The CDR3 is made up of 13 amino acids. CDR3 loop: CASSYSINQPQHF. Written as DNA, the CDR3 is TGTGCCAGCAGTTACTCGATCAATCAGCCCCAGCATTTT.

This clonotype has ten or more counts. The chain couples TRBV5-1 to TRBJ1-1; no firm D call. The germline V gene has CDR1 SGHRS and CDR2 YFSETQ. The V end was cut by 5 bases, the J end by 1 base, with 9 bases between. CDR3 length: 13 residues. DNA of the CDR3: TGCGCCAGCAGTCCGGACGGGAACACTGAAGCTTTCTTT. This translates into CASSPDGNTEAFF.

This clonotype has just a few counts. V is TRBV20-1 and J is TRBJ2-2; D could derive from TRBD1 or TRBD2 (5 bases each). Deletions cut 4 bases from V and 4 bases from J, with 22 bases between. This CDR3 contains 17 residues. In germline, CDR1 is DFQATT, CDR2 SNEGSKA (reference sequence). DNA for the CDR3: TGCAGTGCTACGATTAGGTTGCCTAGAGGGACCACCGGGGAGCTGTTTTTT. This codes for CSATIRLPRGTTGELFF.

This clonotype was detected a few times. The chain recombines TRBV27 with TRBJ2-7; D call uncertain. CDR1 and CDR2 (germline): MNHEY, SMNVEV (reference sequence). The V gene lost 0 bases and the J gene lost 2 bases, with 8 bases spanning the gap. This CDR3 comprises 14 residues. CDR3 sequence reads: CASSLSLGAYEQYF. In nucleotides, the CDR3 is TGTGCCAGCAGTTTATCCCTCGGCGCCTACGAGCAGTACTTC.

The V gene is TRBV6-5, the J gene TRBJ2-5; 8 positions agree with TRBD2. CDR1 and CDR2 (germline): MNHEY, SVGAGI. The CDR3 length is 17 residues. Trimming took 2 bases from V and 4 from J; bases not matched to a gene: 12. The DNA of the CDR3 is TGTGCCAGCAGTTACCCCCAGGCTAGCGGGCAACTAGAGACCCAGTACTTC. It yields the protein CASSYPQASGQLETQYF.

The chain links TRBV5-5 to TRBJ1-1; D gene ambiguous. Germline V gene lookup returns CDR1 SGHKS and CDR2 YYEKEE (reference sequence). Trimming took off 2 bases at V and 10 bases at J, with 9 bases between the two ends. The length of the CDR3 is 11 residues. This CDR3 reads CASSFTEGAFF. The CDR3 bases are TGTGCCAGCAGCTTCACAGAAGGAGCTTTCTTT.

The chain carries TRBV11-1 and TRBJ2-1, with TRBD2 matching 11 bases. V lost 5 bases and J lost 2; bases outside the gene matches: 11. Germline CDR1 and CDR2: SGHAT and FQDESV (reference sequence). The CDR3 covers 18 residues. The CDR3 DNA sequence: TGTGCCAGCAGCCCCCGGTTAGCGGGGGGGTTGACCTACAATGAGCAGTTCTTC. It is translated as CASSPRLAGGLTYNEQFF.

This clonotype turned up a few times. The chain links TRBV18 to TRBJ1-2; D uncertain. CDR1 is KGHSH, CDR2 LQKENI, per germline. The CDR3 loop spans 14 amino acids. V was cut by 3 bases and J by 4 bases, with 12 bases left in between. The CDR3 region is CASSPADDLYGYTF. The CDR3, as DNA: TGTGCCAGCTCACCCGCGGACGATCTCTATGGCTACACCTTC.